These 29 T cell receptor beta chains share one sample of origin, sequenced in a study of T cells in Graves' hyperthyroidism and ophthalmopathy. The CDR3 regions of TCR beta were amplified from RNA transcripts. A first-round RT-PCR of the TCR CDR3 used the HTBI primer set. TCRdb ran MiXCR on the multiplex PCR reads and lists one entry per CDR3 protein. Here the sample spans hundreds of thousands of distinct CDR3 sequences, 11% to 15% being singletons. Sequenced: blood. Receptors originate from a woman in her twenties or thirties with Graves' hyperthyroidism.

This clonotype showed up many times. The rearrangement links TRBV27 to TRBJ2-7; possibly TRBD2 for D (5 bases). Trimming pared 2 bases from V and 0 bases from J, leaving 17 bases between. CDR1 and CDR2 from the germline V gene are MNHEY and SMNVEV (reference sequence). This CDR3 is 17 amino acids long. The DNA of the CDR3 is TGTGCCAGCAGTTTAGCCGCCCGAACTAGGAGCTCCTACGAGCAGTACTTC. This gives the protein CASSLAARTRSSYEQYF.

The chain has TRBV7-9 and TRBJ2-1; 9 nucleotides match TRBD2. This CDR3 spans 13 amino acids. The germline CDR1 and CDR2 sequences are SEHNR and FQNEAQ (reference sequence). The V and J ends lost 5 bases and 9 bases, in that order; junction bases with no gene match: 5. The CDR3 sequence is CASSPGLASEQFF. Written as DNA, the CDR3 is TGTGCCAGCAGCCCCGGACTAGCGAGTGAGCAGTTCTTC.

J is TRBJ1-1 and V is TRBV18; tentative D call: TRBD1 (6 bases). The CDR3 is 12 amino acids. The V gene's germline CDR1 is KGHSH and CDR2 LQKENI. V was cut by 6 bases and J by 5 bases, with 10 bases left in between. The CDR3 is CASSQRGTEAFF. The CDR3 nucleotides read TGTGCCAGCTCTCAAAGGGGGACTGAAGCTTTCTTT.

V usage is TRBV20-1 and J usage is TRBJ2-7; a weak D match, TRBD2 (7 bases). V gave up 4 bases and J gave up 0 bases, with 16 bases separating them. The CDR3 contains 15 residues. Germline CDR1 reads DFQATT; CDR2 reads SNEGSKA (reference sequence). CDR3 nucleotides: TGCAGTGCTAACAGGGAGGGACGGTCCTCCTACGAGCAGTACTTC. It yields the protein CSANREGRSSYEQYF.

The V gene is TRBV3-1, the J gene TRBJ2-7; D tentatively reads TRBD1 or TRBD2 (6 bases each). The CDR3 totals 14 residues. Germline loops: CDR1 LGHDT, CDR2 YNNKEL (reference sequence). The germline V and J ends were trimmed by 1 base and 9 bases, with 16 bases remaining between them. The CDR3 DNA reads as TGTGCCAGCAGCCAAGGAGGGGGACTCTCCGTGCAGTACTTC. This sequence encodes CASSQGGGLSVQYF.

Of note for this clonotype: One junction end disagrees with the germline gene, perhaps due to a read error. CDR3 nucleotides: TGCAGTGCTAGAAGTAGGCCAGGGGGGATCAATGAGCAGCTCTTC. This sequence encodes CSARSRPGGINEQLF. The chain couples TRBV20-1 to TRBJ2-1, with D perhaps TRBD1 (7 bases). Germline CDR1 DFQATT, CDR2 SNEGSKA (reference sequence). CDR3 length: 15 residues.

This clonotype came up many times. V and J are TRBV7-2 and TRBJ2-5, with D perhaps being TRBD1 or TRBD2 (5 bases each). Germline CDR1 reads SGHTA; CDR2 reads FQGNSA. The CDR3 is 16 amino acids. The germline V and J ends were trimmed by 3 bases and 0 bases, with 14 bases remaining between them. CDR3 in DNA: TGTGCCAGCAGCTTGGGGGTGAGGGGAAACCAAGAGACCCAGTACTTC. This translates into CASSLGVRGNQETQYF.

This clonotype was recorded many times. V and J are TRBV28 and TRBJ1-4; D call uncertain. The ends were cut back, 6 bases at V and 0 bases at J, with 14 bases in the middle. The CDR3 runs to 16 residues. Germline V gives CDR1 MDHEN, CDR2 SYDVKM. Here the CDR3 DNA reads TGTGCCAGCAGCAACCCCGGGGTGGCAACTAATGAAAAACTGTTTTTT. It encodes CASSNPGVATNEKLFF.

The chain carries TRBV6-1 and TRBJ2-6; unclear D gene. CDR3 size: 16 residues. Trimming shortened V by 5 bases and J by 0 bases, and 11 bases separated the two germline ends. Germline loops: CDR1 MNHNS, CDR2 SASEGT. The CDR3 DNA is TGTGCCAGCAGTCGCTCCGATGCCTCTGGGGCCAACGTCCTGACTTTC. Translating gives CASSRSDASGANVLTF.

This clonotype was observed many times. The conserved phenylalanine or tryptophan is not found at the CDR3 terminus, so this likely reflects a read error. The chain has TRBV27 and TRBJ1-1, with no clear D. V shed 2 bases and J shed 1 base, with 11 bases lying between them. The CDR3 runs 15 residues. Per the germline V gene, CDR1 is MNHEY and CDR2 is SMNVEV (reference sequence). The CDR3 is CASSLALNRNTEAFS. The CDR3 DNA follows: TGTGCCAGCAGTTTAGCTCTTAATCGGAACACTGAAGCTTTCTCT.

In this sample, this clonotype turned up a few times. V is TRBV20-1 and J is TRBJ1-2; D is uncertain. The CDR3 is 13 amino acids. Germline values: CDR1 DFQATT, CDR2 SNEGSKA (reference sequence). V was pared by 3 bases and J by 6 bases, with 14 bases between. As DNA, the CDR3 is TGCAGTGCTAGGGACCTACTGGGAAATGGCTACACCTTC. It translates to CSARDLLGNGYTF.

There are a few counts of this clonotype. Just one base apart from a much larger clone, this may be a read error. This chain connects TRBV24-1 to TRBJ2-5; a weak D match, TRBD1 (5 bases). The V end lost 3 bases, the J end lost 0 bases, and 13 bases lay between the germline ends. CDR3 length: 16 amino acids. Germline V gene sequence: CDR1 KGHDR, CDR2 SFDVKD. The chain's CDR3 is CATSDHLTAHQETQYF. Here the CDR3 DNA reads TGTGCCACCAGTGATCACTTGACAGCGCACCAAGAGACCCAGTACTTC.

This chain uses TRBV20-1 with TRBJ2-1, with TRBD2 as a possible D gene (5 bases). Germline values: CDR1 DFQATT, CDR2 SNEGSKA (reference sequence). The CDR3 is 14 residues long. Trimming cost V 1 base and J 3 bases, with 10 bases left between them. The CDR3 loop reads CSARAGGVYNEQFF. CDR3 bases: TGCAGTGCTAGAGCCGGAGGTGTCTACAATGAGCAGTTCTTC.

This clonotype has at least ten counts. The chain recombines TRBV5-1 with TRBJ1-1; D is uncertain. Trimming shortened V by 4 bases and J by 1 base, and 8 bases separated the two germline ends. Germline CDR1 and CDR2: SGHRS and YFSETQ. The CDR3 totals 13 residues. CDR3 region: CASSPISNTEAFF. The CDR3 coding sequence is TGCGCCAGCAGCCCGATCTCGAACACTGAAGCTTTCTTT.

The CDR3 nucleotides read TGTGCCAGCAGCTCTATTAAGTTCGGGGGCTACACCTTC. Translating gives CASSSIKFGGYTF. The V gene is TRBV11-2, the J gene TRBJ1-2; D remains ambiguous. The CDR3 extends over 13 amino acids. The ends were cut back, 4 bases at V and 8 bases at J, with 14 bases in the middle. CDR1 is SGHAT and CDR2 is FQNNGV in the germline V gene.

As DNA, the CDR3 is TGTGCCAGTAGCACAGTGGAGGGGACTGAAGCTTTCTTT. Amino acids: CASSTVEGTEAFF. The genes are TRBV19 and TRBJ1-1, with D tentatively TRBD1 (5 bases). The germline V gene has CDR1 LNHDA and CDR2 SQIVND (reference sequence). CDR3 length: 13 amino acids. Between the trimmed V and J ends, which lost 6 bases and 5 bases, there was a span of 13 bases.

Many counts were recorded for this clonotype. CDR3 region: CSASIAGGPHEQYF. CDR3 DNA sequence: TGCAGCGCCTCAATAGCGGGAGGGCCCCACGAGCAGTACTTC. This rearrangement joins TRBV29-1 to TRBJ2-7; TRBD2 agrees at 11 bases. The V segment lost 7 bases and the J segment 5 bases; nucleotides outside the gene matches: 10. The CDR3 is made up of 14 amino acids. Looked up from germline, CDR1 is SQVTM and CDR2 is ANQGSEA.

The chain uses TRBV28 and TRBJ2-3, with 10 bases lining up with TRBD1. Germline values: CDR1 MDHEN, CDR2 SYDVKM. The CDR3 spans 16 residues. The junction had 8 bases not matched to a gene; V was cut back by 5 bases and J by 3 bases. CDR3 in amino acids: CASSTPGTGVTDTQYF. CDR3 nucleotides: TGTGCCAGCAGTACACCCGGGACAGGGGTGACAGATACGCAGTATTTT.

The V and J genes are TRBV20-1 and TRBJ2-1; 11 positions match TRBD2. Trimming took 7 bases from V and 6 from J; bases not matched to a gene: 8. The CDR3 covers 14 residues. The germline V gene encodes CDR1 DFQATT and CDR2 SNEGSKA (reference sequence). The CDR3 protein is CSGLGLADPNEQFF. For the CDR3, the DNA is TGCAGTGGCCTGGGACTAGCGGATCCCAATGAGCAGTTCTTC.

This clonotype was picked up many times. The chain employs TRBV6-1 and TRBJ2-7, with a weak D call TRBD1 (6 bases). This CDR3 comprises 13 residues. Trimming shortened V by 6 bases and J by 7 bases, and 16 bases separated the two germline ends. Germline lookup yields CDR1 MNHNS and CDR2 SASEGT. As DNA, the CDR3 is TGTGCCAGCAGCAAGAACAGGGTTGGGGAGCAGTACTTC. Translation: CASSKNRVGEQYF.

This clonotype showed up many times. This chain links TRBV28 with TRBJ1-5; the D is unclear. Trimming left V 1 base short and J 0 bases short, with 10 bases between. Germline-derived CDR1 and CDR2 are MDHEN and SYDVKM. The CDR3 spans 16 residues. CDR3 DNA sequence: TGTGCCAGCAGTTTATCGGCAGGATCTAGCAATCAGCCCCAGCATTTT. It encodes CASSLSAGSSNQPQHF.

The chain combines TRBV7-8 with TRBJ2-7; no clear D. Per germline, CDR1 SGHVS and CDR2 FQNEAQ. This CDR3 is 13 amino acids long. The V end was cut by 5 bases, the J end by 3 bases, with 11 bases between. The CDR3: CASSPFEFYEQYF. The CDR3 DNA reads TGTGCCAGCAGCCCCTTTGAGTTCTACGAGCAGTACTTC.

This clonotype has ten or more counts. The chain has TRBV6-2 or TRBV6-3 and TRBJ1-5, with D perhaps matching TRBD1 (6 bases). Germline lookup yields CDR1 MNHEY and CDR2 SVGEGT. Trimming removed 5 bases at V and 4 bases at J, with 12 bases between. The CDR3 covers 14 residues. The CDR3, as DNA: TGTGCCAGCAGTGGACAGCTAGCTAATCAGCCCCAGCATTTT. Residues: CASSGQLANQPQHF.

The V call is TRBV20-1, the J call TRBJ1-4, with D unresolved. The germline V gene encodes CDR1 DFQATT and CDR2 SNEGSKA (reference sequence). V lost 1 base, J lost 8 bases, and 5 bases lay in between. The CDR3 totals 11 residues. CDR3 amino acids: CSARVLEKLFF. The CDR3 DNA reads TGCAGTGCTAGAGTCTTGGAAAAACTGTTTTTT.

This clonotype was picked up many times. This chain joins TRBV28 and TRBJ1-2; no definite D call. The CDR3 is made up of 12 amino acids. V lost 4 bases and J 7 bases, leaving 10 bases between the germline ends. Germline values: CDR1 MDHEN, CDR2 SYDVKM. This chain's CDR3 is CASSSYARGYTF. CDR3 bases: TGTGCCAGCAGTTCATACGCCCGTGGCTACACCTTC.

This clonotype was recorded a few times. The V gene is TRBV20-1, the J gene TRBJ2-7; D call uncertain. The CDR3 loop spans 13 amino acids. Germline values: CDR1 DFQATT, CDR2 SNEGSKA (reference sequence). V lost 3 bases and J lost 6, with 15 bases in between. CDR3 loop: CSASHRPSPEQYF. CDR3 coding DNA: TGCAGTGCTAGTCATCGGCCCTCTCCCGAGCAGTACTTC.

This clonotype was counted at least ten times. The CDR3 sequence is CASSQGRDSMNTEAFF. In nucleotides, the CDR3 is TGTGCCAGCAGCCAAGGCCGGGACAGCATGAACACTGAAGCTTTCTTT. V gene TRBV14 combines with J gene TRBJ1-1; 7 bases map to TRBD1. Germline assignment: CDR1 SGHDN and CDR2 FVKESK. CDR3 length equals 16 residues. The junction had 5 bases not matched to a gene; V was cut back by 1 base and J by 0 bases.

The rearrangement uses TRBV4-3 and TRBJ2-7; 7 bases match TRBD2. The CDR3 contains 16 residues. V was clipped by 0 bases and J by 1 base; unmatched bases: 6. The germline CDR1 and CDR2 sequences are LGHNA and YSLEER. The CDR3 sequence: CASSQDRSGDSYEQYF. The CDR3 DNA reads TGCGCCAGCAGCCAAGATAGGAGCGGGGATTCCTACGAGCAGTACTTC.

This clonotype was picked up a small number of times. This rearrangement joins TRBV15 to TRBJ2-5, with 10 positions matching TRBD1. From germline, CDR1 is LNHNV and CDR2 YYDKDF (reference sequence). V lost 6 bases to trimming and J lost 1 base; unmatched junction nucleotides: 17. This CDR3 comprises 19 residues. The CDR3 DNA follows: TGTGCCACCAGTAGTCCGGGACAGGGGACGGGAGGAATCCAAGAGACCCAGTACTTC. As protein: CATSSPGQGTGGIQETQYF.